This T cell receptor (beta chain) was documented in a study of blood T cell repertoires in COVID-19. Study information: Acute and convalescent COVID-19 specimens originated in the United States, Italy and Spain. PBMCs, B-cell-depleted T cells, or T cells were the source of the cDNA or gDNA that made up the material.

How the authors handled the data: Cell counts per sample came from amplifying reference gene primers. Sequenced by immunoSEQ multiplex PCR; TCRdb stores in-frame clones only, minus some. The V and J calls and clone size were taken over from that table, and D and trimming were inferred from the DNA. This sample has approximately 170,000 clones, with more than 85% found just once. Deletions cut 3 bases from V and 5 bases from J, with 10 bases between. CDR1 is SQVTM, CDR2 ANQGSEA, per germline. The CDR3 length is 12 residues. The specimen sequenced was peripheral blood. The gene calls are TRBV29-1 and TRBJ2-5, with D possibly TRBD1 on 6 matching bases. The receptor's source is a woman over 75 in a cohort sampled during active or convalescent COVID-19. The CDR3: CSVESGGETQYF. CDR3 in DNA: TGCAGCGTTGAGTCTGGGGGCGAGACCCAGTACTTC.